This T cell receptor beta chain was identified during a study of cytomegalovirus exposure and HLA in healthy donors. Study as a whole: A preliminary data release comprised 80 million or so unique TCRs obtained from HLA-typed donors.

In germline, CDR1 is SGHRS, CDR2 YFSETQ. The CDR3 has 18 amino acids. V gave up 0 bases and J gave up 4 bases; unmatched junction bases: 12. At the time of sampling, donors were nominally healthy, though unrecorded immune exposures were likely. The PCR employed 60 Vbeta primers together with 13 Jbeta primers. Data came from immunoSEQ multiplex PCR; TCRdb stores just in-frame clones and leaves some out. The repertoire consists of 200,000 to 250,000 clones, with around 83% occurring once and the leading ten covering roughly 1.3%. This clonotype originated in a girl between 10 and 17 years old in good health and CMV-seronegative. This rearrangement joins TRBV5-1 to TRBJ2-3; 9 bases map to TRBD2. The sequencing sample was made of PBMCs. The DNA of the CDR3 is TGCGCCAGCAGCTTGGACGGTTTAGGCGGGAGGGCCTCAGATACGCAGTATTTT. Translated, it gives CASSLDGLGGRASDTQYF.